This T cell receptor (beta chain) is drawn from a study of PD-1 blockade in classical Hodgkin lymphoma. General study results and limits: By C4D1, CD4+ diversity increased significantly, especially in complete responders.

The CDR3 sequence is 16 residues long. CDR1 is MDHEN and CDR2 is SYDVKM in the germline V gene. The V and J ends lost 7 bases and 5 bases, in that order; junction bases with no gene match: 15. Libraries were prepared by immunoSEQ multiplex PCR; TCRdb keeps only in-frame clonotypes and omits some of them. There are some 26,000 clones in the sample; around 83% occur only once, and under 2% lies in the top ten. As concerns this clone: What it binds is not known.

Autologous stem cell transplantation was followed by relapse in every patient, and brentuximab vedotin exposure varied. Investigators isolated CD4+ T cells from thawed PBMCs through magnetic negative selection. The chain recombines TRBV28 with TRBJ1-1; 8 positions match TRBD1. The sample in question was CD4+ T cells from blood, obtained at baseline. This TCR came from a human donor with classical Hodgkin lymphoma. CDR3 region: CASTKTRGRGVTEAFF. DNA for the CDR3: TGTGCCAGCACCAAAACCAGGGGGCGGGGTGTTACTGAAGCTTTCTTT.